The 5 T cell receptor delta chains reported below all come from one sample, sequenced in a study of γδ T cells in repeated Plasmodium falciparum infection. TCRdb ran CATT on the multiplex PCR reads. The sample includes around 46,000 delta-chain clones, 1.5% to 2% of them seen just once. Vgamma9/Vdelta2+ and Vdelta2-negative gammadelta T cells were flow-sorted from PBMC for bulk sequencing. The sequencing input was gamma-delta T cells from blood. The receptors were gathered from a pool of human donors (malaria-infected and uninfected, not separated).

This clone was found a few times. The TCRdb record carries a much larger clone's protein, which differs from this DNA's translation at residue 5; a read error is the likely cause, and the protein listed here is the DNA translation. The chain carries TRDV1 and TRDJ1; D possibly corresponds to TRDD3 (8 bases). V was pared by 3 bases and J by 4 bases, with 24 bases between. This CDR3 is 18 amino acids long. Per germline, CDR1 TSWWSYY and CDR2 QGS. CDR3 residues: CALGEAFLRTGGFDKLIF. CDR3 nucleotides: TGTGCTCTTGGGGAGGCCTTCCTCCGTACTGGGGGTTTCGATAAACTCATCTTT.

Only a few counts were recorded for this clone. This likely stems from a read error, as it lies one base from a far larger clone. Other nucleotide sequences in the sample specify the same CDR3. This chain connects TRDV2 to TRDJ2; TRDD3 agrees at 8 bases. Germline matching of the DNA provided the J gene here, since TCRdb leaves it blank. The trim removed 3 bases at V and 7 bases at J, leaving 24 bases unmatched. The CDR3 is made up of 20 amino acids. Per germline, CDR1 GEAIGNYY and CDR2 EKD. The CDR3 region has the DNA TGTGCCTGTGACCCCGTCGGAGAACGTACTGGGGGGCGCGGTAAAGCACAACTCTTCTTT. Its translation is CACDPVGERTGGRGKAQLFF.

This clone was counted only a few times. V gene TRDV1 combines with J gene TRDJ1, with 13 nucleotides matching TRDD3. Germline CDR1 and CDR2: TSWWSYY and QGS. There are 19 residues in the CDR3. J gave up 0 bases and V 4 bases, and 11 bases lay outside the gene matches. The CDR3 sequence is CALGAFYWGIRGYTDKLIF. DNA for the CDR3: TGTGCTCTTGGGGCCTTCTACTGGGGGATACGCGGGTACACCGATAAACTCATCTTT.

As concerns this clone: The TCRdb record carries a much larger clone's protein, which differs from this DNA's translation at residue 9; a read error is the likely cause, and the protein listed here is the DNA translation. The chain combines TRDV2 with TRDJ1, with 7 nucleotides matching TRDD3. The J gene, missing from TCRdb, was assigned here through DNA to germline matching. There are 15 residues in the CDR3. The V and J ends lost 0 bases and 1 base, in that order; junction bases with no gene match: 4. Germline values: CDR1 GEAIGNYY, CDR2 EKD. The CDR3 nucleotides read TGTGCCTGTGACACCGTAGGGGGATGCACCGATAAACTCATCTTT. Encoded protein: CACDTVGGCTDKLIF.

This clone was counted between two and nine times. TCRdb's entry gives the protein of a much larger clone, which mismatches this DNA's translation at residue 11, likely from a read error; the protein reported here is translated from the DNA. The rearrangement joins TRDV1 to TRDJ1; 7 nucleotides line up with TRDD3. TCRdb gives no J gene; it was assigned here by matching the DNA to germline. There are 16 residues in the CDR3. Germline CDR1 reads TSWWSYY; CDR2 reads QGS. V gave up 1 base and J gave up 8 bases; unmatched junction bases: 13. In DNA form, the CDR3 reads TGTGCTCTTGGGGAACATTCATACTGGGGAGTACGGAAACTCATCTTT. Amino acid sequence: CALGEHSYWGVRKLIF.